This TCR beta chain was documented in a study of T cells after yellow fever vaccination. Study-level findings and limits: Although most clonotypes did not, a small share appeared in both CD4 and CD8 compartments.

TCRdb re-called the 5' RACE reads through MiXCR, storing one row per CDR3 protein. Counted here are about 510,000 distinct CDR3 sequences, 21% occurring once; the ten biggest clones make up about 17%. Germline V lookup: CDR1 SGHDT, CDR2 YYEEEE. Deletions cut 0 bases from V and 5 bases from J, with 8 bases between. CDR3 length equals 13 residues. As regards this clonotype: The antigen is not known.

This chain links TRBV5-6 with TRBJ2-5; no reliable D call. The specimen was PBMCs, collected approximately 22 days after the first yellow fever vaccination. This receptor was taken from a man between 18 and 29 years old who received the YFV17D yellow fever vaccine. CDR3 DNA sequence: TGTGCCAGCAGCTTGGTTCCGGCGGAGACCCAGTACTTC. This codes for CASSLVPAETQYF.